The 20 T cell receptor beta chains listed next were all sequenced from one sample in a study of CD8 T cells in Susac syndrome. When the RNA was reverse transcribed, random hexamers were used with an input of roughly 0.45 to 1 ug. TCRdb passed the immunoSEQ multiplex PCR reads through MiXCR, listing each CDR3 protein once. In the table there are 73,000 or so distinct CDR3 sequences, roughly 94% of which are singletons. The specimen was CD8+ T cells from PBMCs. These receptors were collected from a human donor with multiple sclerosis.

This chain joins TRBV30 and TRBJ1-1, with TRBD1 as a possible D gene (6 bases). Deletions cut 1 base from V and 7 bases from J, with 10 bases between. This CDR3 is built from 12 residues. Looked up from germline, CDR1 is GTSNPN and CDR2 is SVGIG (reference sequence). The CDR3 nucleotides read TGTGCCTGGAGTGATAAGGGGGGTGAAGCTTTCTTT. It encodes CAWSDKGGEAFF.

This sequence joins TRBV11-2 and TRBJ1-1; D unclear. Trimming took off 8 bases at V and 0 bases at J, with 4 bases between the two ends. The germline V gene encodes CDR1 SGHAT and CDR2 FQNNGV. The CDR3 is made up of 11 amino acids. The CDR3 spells CASQLNTEAFF. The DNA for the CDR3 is TGTGCCAGCCAATTGAACACTGAAGCTTTCTTT.

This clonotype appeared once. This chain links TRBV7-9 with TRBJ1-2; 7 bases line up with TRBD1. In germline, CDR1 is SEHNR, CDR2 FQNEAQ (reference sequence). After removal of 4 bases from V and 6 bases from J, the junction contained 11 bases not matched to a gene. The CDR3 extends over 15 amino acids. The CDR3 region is CASSSKGQTPDGYTF. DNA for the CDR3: TGTGCCAGCAGCTCTAAGGGACAGACCCCCGATGGCTACACCTTC.

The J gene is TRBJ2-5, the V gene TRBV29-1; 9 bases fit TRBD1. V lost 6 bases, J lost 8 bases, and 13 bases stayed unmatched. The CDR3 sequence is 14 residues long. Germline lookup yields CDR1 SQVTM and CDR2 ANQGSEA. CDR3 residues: CSVFIPGQGTTQYF. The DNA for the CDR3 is TGCAGCGTCTTCATCCCGGGACAGGGAACAACCCAGTACTTC.

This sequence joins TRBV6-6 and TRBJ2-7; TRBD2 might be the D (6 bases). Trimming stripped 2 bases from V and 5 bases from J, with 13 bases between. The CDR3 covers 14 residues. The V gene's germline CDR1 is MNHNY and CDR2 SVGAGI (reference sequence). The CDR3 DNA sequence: TGTGCCAGCAGTTACACGGGGGTACTGAACGAGCAGTACTTC. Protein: CASSYTGVLNEQYF.

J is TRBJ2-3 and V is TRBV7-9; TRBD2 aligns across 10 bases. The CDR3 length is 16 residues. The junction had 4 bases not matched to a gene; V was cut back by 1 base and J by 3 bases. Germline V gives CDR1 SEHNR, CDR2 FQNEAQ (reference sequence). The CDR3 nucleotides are TGTGCCAGCAGCTTAGAGCTAGCGGGGGTGACAGATACGCAGTATTTT. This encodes CASSLELAGVTDTQYF.

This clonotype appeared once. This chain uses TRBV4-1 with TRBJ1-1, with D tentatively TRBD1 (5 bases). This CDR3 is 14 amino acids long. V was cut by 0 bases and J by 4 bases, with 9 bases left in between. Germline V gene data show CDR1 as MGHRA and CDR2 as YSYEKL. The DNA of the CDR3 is TGCGCCAGCAGCCAAGATCTGGGGCTCACTGAAGCTTTCTTT. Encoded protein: CASSQDLGLTEAFF.

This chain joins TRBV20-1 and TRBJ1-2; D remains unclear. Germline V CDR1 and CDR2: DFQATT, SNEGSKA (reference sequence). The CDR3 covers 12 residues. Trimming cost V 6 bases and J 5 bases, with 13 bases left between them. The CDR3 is CSAHKAGYGYTF. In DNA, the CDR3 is TGCAGTGCGCACAAGGCGGGGTATGGCTACACCTTC.

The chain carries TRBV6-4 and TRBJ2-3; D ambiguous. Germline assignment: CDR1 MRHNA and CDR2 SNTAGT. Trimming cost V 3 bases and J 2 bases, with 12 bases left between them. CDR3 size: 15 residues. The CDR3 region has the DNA TGTGCCAGCAGTGAAAAGTGGGCGGCCACAGATACGCAGTATTTT. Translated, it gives CASSEKWAATDTQYF.

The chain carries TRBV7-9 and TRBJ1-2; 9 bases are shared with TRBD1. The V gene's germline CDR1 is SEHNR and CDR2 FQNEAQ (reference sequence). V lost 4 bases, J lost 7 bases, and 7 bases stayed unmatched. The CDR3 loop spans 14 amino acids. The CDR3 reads CASSSPGQGFGYTF. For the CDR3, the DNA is TGTGCCAGCAGCTCCCCCGGACAGGGGTTTGGCTACACCTTC.

Written as DNA, the CDR3 is TGCAGCGTTGGGGGAGGGGAGACCGGGGAGCTGTTTTTT. Protein sequence: CSVGGGETGELFF. The gene calls are TRBV29-1 and TRBJ2-2, with 7 bases fitting TRBD2. In germline, CDR1 is SQVTM, CDR2 ANQGSEA. This CDR3 spans 13 amino acids. V was clipped by 4 bases and J by 5 bases; unmatched bases: 4.

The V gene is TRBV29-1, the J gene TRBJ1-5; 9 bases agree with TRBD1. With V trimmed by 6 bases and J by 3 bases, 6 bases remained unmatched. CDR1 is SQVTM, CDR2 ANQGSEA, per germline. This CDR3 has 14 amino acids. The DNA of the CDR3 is TGCAGCGTGCTAGGGACAGGGACCAATCAGCCCCAGCATTTT. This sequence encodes CSVLGTGTNQPQHF.

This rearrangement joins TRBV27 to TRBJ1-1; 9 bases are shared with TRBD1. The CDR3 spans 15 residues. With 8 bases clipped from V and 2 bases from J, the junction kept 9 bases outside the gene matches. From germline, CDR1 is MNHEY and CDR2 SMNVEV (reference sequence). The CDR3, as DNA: TGTGCCAGCCGGGACAGGGATTATCCCAACACTGAAGCTTTCTTT. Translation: CASRDRDYPNTEAFF.

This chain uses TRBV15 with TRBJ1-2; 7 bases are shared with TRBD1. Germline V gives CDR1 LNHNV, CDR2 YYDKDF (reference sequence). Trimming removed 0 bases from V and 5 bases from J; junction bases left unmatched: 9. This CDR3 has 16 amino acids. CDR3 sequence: CATSRDLAGGSYGYTF. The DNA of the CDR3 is TGTGCCACCAGCAGAGATCTGGCAGGGGGATCTTATGGCTACACCTTC.

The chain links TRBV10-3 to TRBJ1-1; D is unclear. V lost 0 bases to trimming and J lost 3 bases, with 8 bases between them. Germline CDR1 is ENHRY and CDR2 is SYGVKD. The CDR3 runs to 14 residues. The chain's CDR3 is CAISESREDTEAFF. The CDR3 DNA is TGTGCCATCAGTGAGTCAAGGGAGGACACTGAAGCTTTCTTT.

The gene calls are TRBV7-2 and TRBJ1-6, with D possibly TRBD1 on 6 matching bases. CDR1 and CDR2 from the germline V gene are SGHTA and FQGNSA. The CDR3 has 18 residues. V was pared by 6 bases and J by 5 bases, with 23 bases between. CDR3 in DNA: TGTGCCAGCAGACTTCCCCTCCGGACAGACTCTCATAATTCACCCCTCCACTTT. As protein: CASRLPLRTDSHNSPLHF.

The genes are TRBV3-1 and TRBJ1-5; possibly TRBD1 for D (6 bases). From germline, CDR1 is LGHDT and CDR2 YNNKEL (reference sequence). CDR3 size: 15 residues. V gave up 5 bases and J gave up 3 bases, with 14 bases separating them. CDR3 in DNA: TGTGCCAGCAGCGGGGGCGGGGGGCTCAATCAGCCCCAGCATTTT. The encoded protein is CASSGGGGLNQPQHF.

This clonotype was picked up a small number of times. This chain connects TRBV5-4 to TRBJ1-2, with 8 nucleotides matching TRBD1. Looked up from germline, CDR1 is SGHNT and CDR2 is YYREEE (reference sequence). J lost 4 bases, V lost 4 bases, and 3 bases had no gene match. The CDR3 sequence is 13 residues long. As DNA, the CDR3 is TGTGCCAGCAGCACCACAGGGGGCTATGGCTACACCTTC. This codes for CASSTTGGYGYTF.

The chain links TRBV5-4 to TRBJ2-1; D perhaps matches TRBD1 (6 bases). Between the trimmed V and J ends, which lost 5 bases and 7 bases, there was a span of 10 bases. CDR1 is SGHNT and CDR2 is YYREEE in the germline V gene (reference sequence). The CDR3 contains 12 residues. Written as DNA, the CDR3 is TGTGCCAGCAGGTTAGGGGGAAATGAGCAGTTCTTC. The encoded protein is CASRLGGNEQFF. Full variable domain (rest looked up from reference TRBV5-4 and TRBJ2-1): ETGVTQSPTHLIKTRGQQVTLRCSSQSGHNTVSWYQQALGQGPQFIFQYYREEENGRGNFPPRFSGLQFPNYSSELNVNALELDDSALYLCASRLGGNEQFFGPGTRLTVL.

CDR3 sequence reads: CASSEALRLAGAGEQYF. The CDR3 bases are TGTGCCAGCAGTGAAGCGCTTCGTTTAGCGGGAGCTGGAGAGCAGTACTTC. V and J are TRBV2 and TRBJ2-7; 9 bases are a match to TRBD2. CDR1 is SNHLY, CDR2 FYNNEI, per germline. The length of the CDR3 is 17 residues. V dropped 0 bases and J dropped 7; count of bases not matched to a gene: 13.